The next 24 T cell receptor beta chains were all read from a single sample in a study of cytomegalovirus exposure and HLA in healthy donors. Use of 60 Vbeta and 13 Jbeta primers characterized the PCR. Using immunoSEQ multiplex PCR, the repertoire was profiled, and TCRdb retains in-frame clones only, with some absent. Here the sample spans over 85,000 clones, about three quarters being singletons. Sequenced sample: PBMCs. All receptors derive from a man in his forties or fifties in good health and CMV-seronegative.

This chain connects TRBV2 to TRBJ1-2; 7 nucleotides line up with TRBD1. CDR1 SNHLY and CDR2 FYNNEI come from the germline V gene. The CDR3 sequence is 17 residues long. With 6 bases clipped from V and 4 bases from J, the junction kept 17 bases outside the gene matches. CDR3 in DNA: TGTGCCAGCAGAGGGGGGACAGCCCAAACGCTTTCCTATGGCTACACCTTC. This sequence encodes CASRGGTAQTLSYGYTF.

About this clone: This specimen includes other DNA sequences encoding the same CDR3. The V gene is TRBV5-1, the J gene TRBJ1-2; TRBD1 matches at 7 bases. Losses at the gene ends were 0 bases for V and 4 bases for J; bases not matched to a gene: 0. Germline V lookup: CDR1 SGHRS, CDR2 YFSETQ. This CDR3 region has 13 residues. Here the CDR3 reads CASSLDRGYGYTF. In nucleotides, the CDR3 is TGCGCCAGCAGCTTGGACAGGGGCTATGGCTACACCTTC.

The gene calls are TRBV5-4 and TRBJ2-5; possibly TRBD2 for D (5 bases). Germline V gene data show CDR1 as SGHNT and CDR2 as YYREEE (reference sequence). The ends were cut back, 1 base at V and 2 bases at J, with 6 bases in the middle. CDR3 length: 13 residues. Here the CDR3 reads CASSLREQETQYF. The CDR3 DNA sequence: TGTGCCAGCAGCTTGCGGGAACAAGAGACCCAGTACTTC.

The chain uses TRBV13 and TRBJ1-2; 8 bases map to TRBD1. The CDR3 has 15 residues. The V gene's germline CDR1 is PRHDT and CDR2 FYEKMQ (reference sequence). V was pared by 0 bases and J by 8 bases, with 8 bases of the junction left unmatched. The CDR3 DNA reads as TGTGCCAGCAGCTTAGGCGGGACAGGCCGTCGGGGCTACACCTTC. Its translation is CASSLGGTGRRGYTF.

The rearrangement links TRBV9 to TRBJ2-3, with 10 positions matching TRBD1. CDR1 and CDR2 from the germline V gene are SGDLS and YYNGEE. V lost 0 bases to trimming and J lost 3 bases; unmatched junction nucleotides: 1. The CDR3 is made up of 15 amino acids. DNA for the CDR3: TGTGCCAGCAGCGTAGGGACAGGGGGGACAGATACGCAGTATTTT. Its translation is CASSVGTGGTDTQYF.

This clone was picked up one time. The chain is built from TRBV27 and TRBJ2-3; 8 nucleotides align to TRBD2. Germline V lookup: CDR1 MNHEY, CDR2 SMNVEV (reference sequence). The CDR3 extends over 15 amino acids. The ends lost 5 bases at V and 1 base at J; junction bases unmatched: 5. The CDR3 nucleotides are TGTGCCAGCAGTATTGGGACTAGGGGCACAGATACGCAGTATTTT. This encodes CASSIGTRGTDTQYF.

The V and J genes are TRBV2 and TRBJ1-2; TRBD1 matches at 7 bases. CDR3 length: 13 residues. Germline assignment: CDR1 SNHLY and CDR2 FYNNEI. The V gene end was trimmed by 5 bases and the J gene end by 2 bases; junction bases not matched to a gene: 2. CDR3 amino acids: CASSQTGNYGYTF. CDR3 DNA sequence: TGTGCCAGCAGTCAGACAGGGAACTATGGCTACACCTTC.

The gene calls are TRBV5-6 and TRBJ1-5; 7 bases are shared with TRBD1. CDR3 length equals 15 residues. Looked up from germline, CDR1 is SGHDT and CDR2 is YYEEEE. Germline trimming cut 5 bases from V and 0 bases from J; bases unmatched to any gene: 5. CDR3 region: CASRNRGDSNQPQHF. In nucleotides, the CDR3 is TGTGCCAGCAGGAACAGGGGCGATAGCAATCAGCCCCAGCATTTT.

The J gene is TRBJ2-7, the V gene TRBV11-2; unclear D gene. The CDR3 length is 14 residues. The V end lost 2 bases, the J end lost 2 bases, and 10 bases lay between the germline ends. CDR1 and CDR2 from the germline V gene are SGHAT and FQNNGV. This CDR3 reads CASSLWAPTYEQYF. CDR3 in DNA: TGTGCCAGCAGCTTATGGGCCCCAACCTACGAGCAGTACTTC.

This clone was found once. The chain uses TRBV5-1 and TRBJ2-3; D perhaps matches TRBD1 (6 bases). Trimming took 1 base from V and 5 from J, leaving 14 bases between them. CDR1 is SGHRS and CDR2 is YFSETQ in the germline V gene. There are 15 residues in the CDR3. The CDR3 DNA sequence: TGCGCCAGCAGCTTGACGGGACCGACAGGAGATACGCAGTATTTT. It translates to CASSLTGPTGDTQYF.

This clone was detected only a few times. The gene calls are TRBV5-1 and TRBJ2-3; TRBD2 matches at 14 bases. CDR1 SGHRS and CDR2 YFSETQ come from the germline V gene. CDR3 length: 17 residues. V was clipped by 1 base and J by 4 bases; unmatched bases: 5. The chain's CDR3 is CASSLPQTSGGADTQYF. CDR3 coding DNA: TGCGCCAGCAGCTTGCCTCAGACTAGCGGGGGGGCAGATACGCAGTATTTT.

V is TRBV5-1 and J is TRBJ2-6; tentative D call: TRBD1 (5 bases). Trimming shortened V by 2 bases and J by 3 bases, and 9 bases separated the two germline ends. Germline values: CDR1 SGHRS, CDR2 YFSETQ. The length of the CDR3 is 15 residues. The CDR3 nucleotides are TGCGCCAGCAGCTTAGGGGTTGTTGGGGCCAACGTCCTGACTTTC. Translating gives CASSLGVVGANVLTF. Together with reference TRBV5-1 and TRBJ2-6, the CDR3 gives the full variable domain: KAGVTQTPRYLIKTRGQQVTLSCSPISGHRSVSWYQQTPGQGLQFLFEYFSETQRNKGNFPGRFSGRQFSNSRSEMNVSTLELGDSALYLCASSLGVVGANVLTFGAGSRLTVL.

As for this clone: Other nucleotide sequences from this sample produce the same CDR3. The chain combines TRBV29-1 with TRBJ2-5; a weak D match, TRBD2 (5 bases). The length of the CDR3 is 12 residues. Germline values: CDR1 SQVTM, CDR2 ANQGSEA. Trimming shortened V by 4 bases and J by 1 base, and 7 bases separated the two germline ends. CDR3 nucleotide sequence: TGCAGCGTTGCGGGGATCCAAGAGACCCAGTACTTC. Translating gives CSVAGIQETQYF.

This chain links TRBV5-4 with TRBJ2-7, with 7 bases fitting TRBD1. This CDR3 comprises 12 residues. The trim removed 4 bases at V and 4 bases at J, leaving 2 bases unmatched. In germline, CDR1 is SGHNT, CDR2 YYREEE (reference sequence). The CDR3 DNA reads TGTGCCAGCAGCCCGGGACAGTACGAGCAGTACTTC. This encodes CASSPGQYEQYF.

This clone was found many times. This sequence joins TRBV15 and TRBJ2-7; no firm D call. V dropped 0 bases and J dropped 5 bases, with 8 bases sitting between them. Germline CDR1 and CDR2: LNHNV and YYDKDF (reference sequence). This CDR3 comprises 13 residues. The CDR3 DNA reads TGTGCCACCAGCAGAGATCTCGTCCACGAGCAGTACTTC. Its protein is CATSRDLVHEQYF.

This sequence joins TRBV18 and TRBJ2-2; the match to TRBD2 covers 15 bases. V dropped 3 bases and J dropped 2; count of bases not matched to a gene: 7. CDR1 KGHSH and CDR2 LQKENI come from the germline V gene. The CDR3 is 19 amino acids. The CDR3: CASSPWTSGGAGNTGELFF. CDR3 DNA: TGTGCCAGCTCACCGTGGACTAGCGGGGGGGCCGGCAACACCGGGGAGCTGTTTTTT.

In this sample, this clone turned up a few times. Here the CDR3 reads CASSIQGAGVSPLHF. The CDR3 DNA follows: TGTGCCAGTAGTATTCAGGGGGCTGGGGTTTCACCCCTCCACTTT. V is TRBV19 and J is TRBJ1-6; TRBD1 matches 8 bases. Germline V gene sequence: CDR1 LNHDA, CDR2 SQIVND (reference sequence). The CDR3 totals 15 residues. Germline trimming cut 3 bases from V and 9 bases from J; bases unmatched to any gene: 7.

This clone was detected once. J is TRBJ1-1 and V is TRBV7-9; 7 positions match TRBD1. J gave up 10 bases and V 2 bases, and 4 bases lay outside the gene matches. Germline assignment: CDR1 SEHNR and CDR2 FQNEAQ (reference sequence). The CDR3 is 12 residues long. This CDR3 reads CASSLMTGTAFF. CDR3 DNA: TGTGCCAGCAGCTTAATGACAGGGACAGCTTTCTTT.

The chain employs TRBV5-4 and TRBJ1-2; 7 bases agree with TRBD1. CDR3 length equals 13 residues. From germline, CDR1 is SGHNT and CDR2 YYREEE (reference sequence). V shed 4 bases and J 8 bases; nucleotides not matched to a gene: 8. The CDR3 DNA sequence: TGTGCCAGCAGCCCCGACAGGGAGAGGGGCTACACCTTC. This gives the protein CASSPDRERGYTF.

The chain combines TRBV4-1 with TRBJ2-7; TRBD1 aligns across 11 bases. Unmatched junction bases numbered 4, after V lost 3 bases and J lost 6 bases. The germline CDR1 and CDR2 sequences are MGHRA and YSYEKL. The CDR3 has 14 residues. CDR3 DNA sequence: TGCGCCAGCAGCCAGGCCGGGACAGGGGGCGAGCAGTACTTC. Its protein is CASSQAGTGGEQYF.

The CDR3 loop is CASSSDRYSGANVLTF. The CDR3 bases are TGTGCCAGCAGCTCGGACAGATACTCTGGGGCCAACGTCCTGACTTTC. The chain carries TRBV7-8 and TRBJ2-6; TRBD1 might be the D (6 bases). V was clipped by 4 bases and J by 0 bases, with 10 bases between them. Per germline, CDR1 SGHVS and CDR2 FQNEAQ. The CDR3 has 16 residues.

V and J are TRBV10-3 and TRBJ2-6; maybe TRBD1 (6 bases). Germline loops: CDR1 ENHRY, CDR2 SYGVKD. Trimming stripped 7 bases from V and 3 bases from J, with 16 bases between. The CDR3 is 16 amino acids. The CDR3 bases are TGTGCCATCAAGGGGATGGGGGCGGATGGGGCCAACGTCCTGACTTTC. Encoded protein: CAIKGMGADGANVLTF.

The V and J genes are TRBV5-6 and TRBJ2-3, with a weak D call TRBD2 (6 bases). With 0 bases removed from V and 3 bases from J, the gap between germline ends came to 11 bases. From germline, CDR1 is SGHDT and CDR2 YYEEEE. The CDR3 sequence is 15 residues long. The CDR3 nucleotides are TGTGCCAGCAGCTTGGTGGAGGGCAGAACAGATACGCAGTATTTT. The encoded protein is CASSLVEGRTDTQYF.

The CDR3 loop is CASMWTGGQETQYF. CDR3 nucleotides: TGTGCCAGCATGTGGACAGGGGGGCAAGAGACCCAGTACTTC. The chain recombines TRBV2 with TRBJ2-5, with 10 bases matching TRBD1. There are 14 residues in the CDR3. Trimming took 7 bases from V and 2 from J; bases not matched to a gene: 4. Germline V lookup: CDR1 SNHLY, CDR2 FYNNEI.